The clone carrying this T cell receptor (beta chain) was found a few times. The target antigen is unknown. These data originate in a study of vaccination and CD4 T cells after COVID-19. Treatment indicated: approximately 9-day PBMC culture with coronavirus spike peptide pools or control peptides (ViraFEST assay). J was trimmed by 1 base and V by 3 bases; bases with no gene match: 8. The CDR3 covers 17 residues. Germline V lookup: CDR1 WNHNN, CDR2 SYGVQD (reference sequence). An Oncomine TCR Beta short-read assay was used to sequence the DNA from cultured CD4+ T cells. Genomic DNA was extracted from cultured CD4+ T cells. Each CDR3 protein is one row after TCRdb ran MiXCR on the PCR reads. The data hold some 13,000 distinct CDR3 sequences, with around a quarter observed a single time.

This chain uses TRBV10-1 with TRBJ2-2; 7 nucleotides align to TRBD2. This sequence was found in a human donor who had recovered from COVID-19. Sequencing input: CD4+ T cells from blood, cultured in vitro. The CDR3 region is CASSDPGGRGNTGELFF. CDR3 bases: TGCGCCAGCAGTGACCCCGGAGGGAGGGGGAACACCGGGGAGCTGTTTTTT.